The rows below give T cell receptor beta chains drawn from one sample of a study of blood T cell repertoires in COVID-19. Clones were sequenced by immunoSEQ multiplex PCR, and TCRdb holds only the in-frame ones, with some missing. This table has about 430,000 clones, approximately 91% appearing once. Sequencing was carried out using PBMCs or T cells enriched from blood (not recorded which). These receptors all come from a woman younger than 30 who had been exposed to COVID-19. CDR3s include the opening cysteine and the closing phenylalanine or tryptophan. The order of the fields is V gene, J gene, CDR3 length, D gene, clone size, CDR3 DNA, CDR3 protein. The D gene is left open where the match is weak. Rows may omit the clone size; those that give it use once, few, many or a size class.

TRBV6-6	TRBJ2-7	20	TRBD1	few	TGTGCCAGCAGTCGTTCTCCCCATCGCTCGGGACAGGGGGCCTCCTACGAGCAGTACTTC	CASSRSPHRSGQGASYEQYF
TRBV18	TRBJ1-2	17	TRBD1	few	TGTGCCAGCTCACCACCGGGACAGGGGCGGTGGGAGCATGGCTACACCTTC	CASSPPGQGRWEHGYTF
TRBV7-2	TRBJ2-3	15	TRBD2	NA	TGTGCCAGCACCATTCCGGGACTAGCATTTGATACGCAGTATTTT	CASTIPGLAFDTQYF
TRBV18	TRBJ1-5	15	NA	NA	TGTGCCAGCTCACCAGGACAGTTTGCTAATCAGCCCCAGCATTTT	CASSPGQFANQPQHF
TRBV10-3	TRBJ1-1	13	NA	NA	TGTGCCATCAGTGAGTCCGGGGGTACTGAAGCTTTCTTT	CAISESGGTEAFF
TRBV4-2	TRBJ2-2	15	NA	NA	TGTGCCAGCAGCCGACAGGCGTCGGACACCGGGGAGCTGTTTTTT	CASSRQASDTGELFF
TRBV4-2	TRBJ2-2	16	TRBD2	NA	TGTGCCAGCAGCCAACAAGCGGGGTCTTACACCGGGGAGCTGTTTTTT	CASSQQAGSYTGELFF
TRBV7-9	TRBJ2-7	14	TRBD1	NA	TGTGCCAGCAGCTCACCCGGGACAGGGAACGAGCAGTACTTC	CASSSPGTGNEQYF
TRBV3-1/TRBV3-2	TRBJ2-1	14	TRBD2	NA	TGTGCCAGCAGCCATGGCGGGAGAGGCAATGAGCAGTTCTTC	CASSHGGRGNEQFF
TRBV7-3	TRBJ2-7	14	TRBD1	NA	TGTGCCAGCAGCCCGACAGGGGGCCCCTACGAGCAGTACTTC	CASSPTGGPYEQYF
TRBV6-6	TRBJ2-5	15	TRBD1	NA	TGTGCCAGCAGCACTCTCGACAGGGCCCAAGAGACCCAGTACTTC	CASSTLDRAQETQYF
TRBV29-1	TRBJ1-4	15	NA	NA	TGCAGCGTTGAAGGGGCGGGGGACGGTTTAGAAAAACTGTTTTTT	CSVEGAGDGLEKLFF